The next 20 T cell receptor beta chains were all read from a single sample in a study of vaccination and CD4 T cells after COVID-19. TCRdb used MiXCR to reprocess the PCR reads, holding one entry per CDR3 protein. The sample has roughly 20,000 distinct CDR3 sequences, around three fifths seen once; the top ten hold 0.9% to 1.2%. The source material was CD4+ T cells from blood, sampled after SARS-CoV-2 vaccination. The receptors derive from a human donor who had recovered from COVID-19.

The V and J genes are TRBV6-5 and TRBJ1-4; D is possibly TRBD1 (6 bases). The CDR3 runs to 14 residues. Trimming stripped 2 bases from V and 8 bases from J, with 12 bases between. The germline gives CDR1 MNHEY, CDR2 SVGAGI. The CDR3 DNA reads TGTGCCAGCAGTTACCGGGACAACTGGGAAAAACTGTTTTTT. Translated: CASSYRDNWEKLFF.

V is TRBV1 and J is TRBJ2-5; the D segment call TRBD1 is taken from the table without a DNA check. TRBV1 counts as a pseudogene. This CDR3 has 13 residues. This CDR3 reads CTSSRLGAETQYF. CDR3 nucleotide sequence: TGCACCAGCAGCCGACTAGGCGCCGAGACCCAGTACTTC.

CDR3 region: CSARKSYARTVPYEQYF. The CDR3 region has the DNA TGCAGTGCTAGAAAGAGTTACGCACGTACAGTCCCCTACGAGCAGTACTTC. The chain carries TRBV20-1 and TRBJ2-7; D is undetermined. The CDR3 runs 17 residues. The V gene's germline CDR1 is DFQATT and CDR2 SNEGSKA (reference sequence). V lost 2 bases, J lost 2 bases, and 22 bases lay in between.

V gene TRBV30 combines with J gene TRBJ2-7, with 8 bases that match TRBD1. Trimming removed 5 bases from V and 6 bases from J; junction bases left unmatched: 9. The CDR3 extends over 13 amino acids. Germline V gene sequence: CDR1 GTSNPN, CDR2 SVGIG (reference sequence). The CDR3 bases are TGTGCCTGGGGAGGGGACAGGCGAGGCGAGCAGTACTTC. It is translated as CAWGGDRRGEQYF.

This clonotype was seen more than once but under ten times. This chain links TRBV20-1 with TRBJ1-5, with 7 nucleotides matching TRBD1. The CDR3 contains 16 residues. J lost 2 bases, V lost 5 bases, and 12 bases had no gene match. Germline CDR1 reads DFQATT; CDR2 reads SNEGSKA (reference sequence). The DNA for the CDR3 is TGCAGTGCTTCCTTAAGACAGGGTTTGGGCAATCAGCCCCAGCATTTT. Translated: CSASLRQGLGNQPQHF.

The gene calls are TRBV19 and TRBJ1-4; 8 nucleotides match TRBD1. V shed 5 bases and J 4 bases; nucleotides not matched to a gene: 3. Germline CDR1 LNHDA, CDR2 SQIVND (reference sequence). The CDR3 is 14 residues long. The CDR3 region is CASSVTGVNEKLFF. The DNA for the CDR3 is TGTGCCAGTAGTGTGACAGGGGTTAATGAAAAACTGTTTTTT.

This chain connects TRBV4-3 to TRBJ1-2, with a tentative D call TRBD1 (5 bases). The germline V and J ends were trimmed by 0 bases and 8 bases, with 10 bases remaining between them. The CDR3 contains 13 residues. The V gene's germline CDR1 is LGHNA and CDR2 YSLEER. CDR3 in amino acids: CASSQDPGRGYTF. For the CDR3, the DNA is TGCGCCAGCAGCCAAGATCCAGGGCGAGGCTACACCTTC.

The rearrangement links TRBV7-3 to TRBJ2-1, with 8 bases identical to TRBD2. The germline V gene has CDR1 SGHTA and CDR2 FQGTGA. Losses at the gene ends were 3 bases for V and 4 bases for J; bases not matched to a gene: 2. CDR3 length equals 14 residues. CDR3 coding DNA: TGTGCCAGCAGCTTTGCTAGCGGGTACAATGAGCAGTTCTTC. Protein sequence: CASSFASGYNEQFF.

The chain employs TRBV12-3 or TRBV12-4 and TRBJ2-5, with D possibly being TRBD1 (6 bases). The CDR3 covers 14 residues. V was pared by 2 bases and J by 2 bases, with 9 bases between. The CDR3: CASSLLGQQETQYF. The CDR3 region has the DNA TGTGCCAGCAGTTTACTAGGACAGCAAGAGACCCAGTACTTC.

The chain couples TRBV7-2 to TRBJ1-2; D may be TRBD1 (5 bases). The V gene's germline CDR1 is SGHTA and CDR2 FQGNSA. The CDR3 is made up of 13 amino acids. V gave up 5 bases and J gave up 4 bases, with 11 bases separating them. The CDR3 DNA follows: TGTGCCAGCAGCCCGCCGGGGGGCTATGGCTACACCTTC. Translated: CASSPPGGYGYTF.

V gene TRBV6-4 combines with J gene TRBJ2-3; tentatively, D is TRBD1 or TRBD2 (5 bases each). This CDR3 comprises 15 residues. V lost 5 bases and J lost 0, with 12 bases in between. Germline CDR1 reads MRHNA; CDR2 reads SNTAGT. This CDR3 reads CASSKRDGSTDTQYF. DNA for the CDR3: TGTGCCAGCAGTAAAAGGGACGGAAGCACAGATACGCAGTATTTT.

The chain recombines TRBV7-2 with TRBJ2-3; unclear D gene. Germline V lookup: CDR1 SGHTA, CDR2 FQGNSA. The CDR3 runs to 12 residues. The V gene lost 5 bases and the J gene lost 2 bases, with 5 bases spanning the gap. CDR3 coding DNA: TGTGCCAGCAGCGAAATCACAGATACGCAGTATTTT. This gives the protein CASSEITDTQYF. Using reference TRBV7-2 and TRBJ2-3 for the parts outside the CDR3, the full variable domain is GAGVSQSPSNKVTEKGKDVELRCDPISGHTALYWYRQSLGQGLEFLIYFQGNSAPDKSGLPSDRFSAERTGGSVSTLTIQRTQQEDSAVYLCASSEITDTQYFGPGTRLTVL.

The chain is built from TRBV5-6 and TRBJ1-6; D not resolved. Germline V gives CDR1 SGHDT, CDR2 YYEEEE. Trimming stripped 5 bases from V and 5 bases from J, with 14 bases between. The CDR3 consists of 15 residues. CDR3: CASRAGPSNNSPLHF. The CDR3 DNA sequence: TGTGCCAGCAGGGCTGGGCCTTCGAATAATTCACCCCTCCACTTT.

CDR3 sequence (DNA): TGTGCCAGCAGGGGCTCCGGGTTCCCGAACACTGAAGCTTTCTTT. The encoded protein is CASRGSGFPNTEAFF. The chain combines TRBV28 with TRBJ1-1, with unresolved D. The CDR3 is 15 amino acids. Deletions cut 6 bases from V and 1 base from J, with 15 bases between. Germline CDR1 and CDR2: MDHEN and SYDVKM.

The gene calls are TRBV20-1 and TRBJ1-2, with D perhaps TRBD1 (5 bases). This CDR3 spans 11 amino acids. The germline CDR1 and CDR2 sequences are DFQATT and SNEGSKA (reference sequence). V gave up 7 bases and J gave up 3 bases, with 9 bases separating them. Here the CDR3 reads CSEPGDYGYTF. DNA for the CDR3: TGCAGTGAGCCGGGGGACTATGGCTACACCTTC.

This clonotype showed up just a few times. This rearrangement joins TRBV11-2 to TRBJ1-5; TRBD1 might be the D (5 bases). The CDR3 is 14 amino acids. Trimming stripped 1 base from V and 4 bases from J, with 8 bases between. CDR1 and CDR2 from the germline V gene are SGHAT and FQNNGV. This chain's CDR3 is CASSLVGQNQPQHF. The CDR3 DNA is TGTGCCAGCAGCTTAGTGGGGCAAAATCAGCCCCAGCATTTT.

The gene calls are TRBV27 and TRBJ2-5, with 9 bases matching TRBD1. Germline CDR1 reads MNHEY; CDR2 reads SMNVEV (reference sequence). The CDR3 sequence is 16 residues long. The ends lost 5 bases at V and 1 base at J; junction bases unmatched: 8. The CDR3 region is CASSHPGTGIQETQYF. In DNA, the CDR3 is TGTGCCAGCAGTCATCCAGGGACAGGGATCCAAGAGACCCAGTACTTC.

The V and J genes are TRBV2 and TRBJ2-3, with D possibly TRBD2 on 6 matching bases. The V gene's germline CDR1 is SNHLY and CDR2 FYNNEI. V was clipped by 6 bases and J by 4 bases, with 14 bases between them. The CDR3 has 14 residues. The chain's CDR3 is CASRPGGAADTQYF. The CDR3 DNA is TGTGCCAGCAGACCCGGCGGGGCTGCAGATACGCAGTATTTT.

The rearrangement uses TRBV2 and TRBJ2-2, with 8 bases lining up with TRBD2. CDR1 and CDR2 from the germline V gene are SNHLY and FYNNEI. V shed 3 bases, J shed 5 bases, and the junction held 8 bases outside the gene matches. The CDR3 is 16 residues long. The CDR3 bases are TGTGCCAGCAGTGAGAGAGACGGGAGGGGAACCGGGGAGCTGTTTTTT. It specifies CASSERDGRGTGELFF.

The rearrangement uses TRBV6-1 and TRBJ2-3; D is unresolved. V was cut by 10 bases and J by 0 bases, with 14 bases left in between. The CDR3 extends over 14 amino acids. CDR1 MNHNS and CDR2 SASEGT come from the germline V gene. DNA for the CDR3: TGTGCCACCAGGCCGCGACCGAGCACAGATACGCAGTATTTT. This translates into CATRPRPSTDTQYF.